The 15 T cell receptor beta chains in this list originate from one sample, sequenced in a study of cytomegalovirus exposure and HLA in healthy donors. The PCR had 60 Vbeta and 13 Jbeta primers. Method: immunoSEQ multiplex PCR; TCRdb's copy keeps in-frame clones and lacks some. The sample yields 150,000 to 200,000 clones, over 70% seen once. Sequencing used PBMCs. The receptors originated from a male donor in good health and CMV-seronegative.

The rearrangement joins TRBV6-1 to TRBJ1-1, with no clear D. V dropped 5 bases and J dropped 4 bases, with 11 bases sitting between them. Germline CDR1 is MNHNS and CDR2 is SASEGT. The CDR3 consists of 13 residues. The CDR3 loop is CASSLRQGTEAFF. CDR3 nucleotide sequence: TGTGCCAGCAGTTTACGACAAGGCACTGAAGCTTTCTTT.

The chain recombines TRBV28 with TRBJ1-5; 8 bases align to TRBD1. From germline, CDR1 is MDHEN and CDR2 SYDVKM. Losses at the gene ends were 6 bases for V and 2 bases for J; bases not matched to a gene: 6. This CDR3 spans 15 amino acids. The CDR3 reads CASSFDRGGNQPQHF. The CDR3 DNA reads as TGTGCCAGCAGCTTTGACAGGGGCGGCAATCAGCCCCAGCATTTT.

CDR3 bases: TGTGCCAGCAGCCAAGGCAGGATCTACGAGCAGTACTTC. Translating gives CASSQGRIYEQYF. This rearrangement joins TRBV14 to TRBJ2-5; no clear D gene. Judging by the DNA end, TRBJ2-7 fits better; the J call may be wrong. The CDR3 has 13 amino acids. CDR1 and CDR2 (germline): SGHDN, FVKESK.

This clone is a singleton in its sample. The junction shows a germline mismatch at one end, possibly a read error. The chain is built from TRBV7-9 and TRBJ1-3; weak D call: TRBD1 (5 bases). Germline-derived CDR1 and CDR2 are SEHNR and FQNEAQ (reference sequence). The CDR3 extends over 16 amino acids. The CDR3 here is CSSSLGAGLSGNTIYF. CDR3 bases: TGTTCCAGCAGCTTAGGAGCAGGGCTCTCTGGAAACACCATATATTTT.

The chain uses TRBV5-1 and TRBJ1-3; 9 nucleotides line up with TRBD1. This CDR3 is built from 16 residues. Per the germline V gene, CDR1 is SGHRS and CDR2 is YFSETQ. V lost 1 base to trimming and J lost 3 bases; unmatched junction nucleotides: 5. CDR3 nucleotide sequence: TGCGCCAGCAGCTTGACGGACAGGGGCCTTGGAAACACCATATATTTT. Protein product: CASSLTDRGLGNTIYF.

The genes are TRBV15 and TRBJ2-7; 13 bases fit TRBD2. The CDR3 consists of 18 residues. Germline V gene data show CDR1 as LNHNV and CDR2 as YYDKDF (reference sequence). The V gene end was trimmed by 1 base and the J gene end by 1 base; junction bases not matched to a gene: 7. The CDR3 coding sequence is TGTGCCACCAGCAGAGGCGCTAGGACTAGCGGGAGTTCCTACGAGCAGTACTTC. It translates to CATSRGARTSGSSYEQYF.

The chain uses TRBV5-4 and TRBJ1-2; D call uncertain. The CDR3 is made up of 12 amino acids. Trimming removed 4 bases at V and 7 bases at J, with 11 bases between. Per the germline V gene, CDR1 is SGHNT and CDR2 is YYREEE (reference sequence). CDR3 residues: CASSPFGPGYTF. The CDR3 DNA reads TGTGCCAGCAGCCCCTTTGGCCCTGGCTACACCTTC.

The V and J genes are TRBV28 and TRBJ2-1; D possibly corresponds to TRBD1 (6 bases). V was trimmed by 6 bases and J by 4 bases, leaving 19 bases between them. The CDR3 loop spans 16 amino acids. Germline V gene sequence: CDR1 MDHEN, CDR2 SYDVKM. CDR3 residues: CASRTGFLVPYNEQFF. The CDR3 region has the DNA TGTGCCAGCAGAACAGGGTTCCTTGTGCCTTACAATGAGCAGTTCTTC.

V is TRBV28 and J is TRBJ1-4; 10 bases line up with TRBD1. The germline V gene has CDR1 MDHEN and CDR2 SYDVKM. The CDR3 is 15 residues long. V shed 2 bases, J shed 8 bases, and the junction held 5 bases outside the gene matches. Here the CDR3 reads CASSLIRTGGEKLFF. The CDR3 DNA is TGTGCCAGCAGTTTAATAAGGACAGGGGGAGAAAAACTGTTTTTT.

The chain couples TRBV7-2 to TRBJ1-6, with D perhaps matching TRBD1 (5 bases). There are 15 residues in the CDR3. Trimming took 5 bases from V and 4 from J, leaving 12 bases between them. The germline V gene encodes CDR1 SGHTA and CDR2 FQGNSA. In nucleotides, the CDR3 is TGTGCCAGCAGCACCCGACAGCCTTATAATTCACCCCTCCACTTT. Its protein is CASSTRQPYNSPLHF.

The chain has TRBV7-2 and TRBJ2-7, with D perhaps matching TRBD1 (5 bases). The CDR3 is 13 amino acids. Trimming took off 5 bases at V and 3 bases at J, with 11 bases between the two ends. Germline CDR1 reads SGHTA; CDR2 reads FQGNSA. CDR3 DNA: TGTGCCAGCAGCGTGGAGCAGGGCTACGAGCAGTACTTC. It is translated as CASSVEQGYEQYF.

The J gene is TRBJ2-7, the V gene TRBV7-7; D gene unclear. V lost 0 bases to trimming and J lost 4 bases, with 7 bases between them. CDR3 length equals 13 residues. The germline V gene has CDR1 SSHAT and CDR2 FNYEAQ (reference sequence). CDR3 sequence: CASSLAQEYEQYF. In DNA, the CDR3 is TGTGCCAGCAGCTTAGCCCAGGAATACGAGCAGTACTTC.

The rearrangement links TRBV6-5 to TRBJ2-1; a weak D match, TRBD1 (6 bases). With 2 bases removed from V and 6 bases from J, the gap between germline ends came to 17 bases. CDR1 is MNHEY, CDR2 SVGAGI, per germline. The CDR3 is 16 residues long. CDR3 in DNA: TGTGCCAGCAGTTACCATACGCGGACAGCCCCCAATGAGCAGTTCTTC. As protein: CASSYHTRTAPNEQFF.

This chain links TRBV7-3 with TRBJ2-5; 7 nucleotides align to TRBD1. The CDR3 extends over 15 amino acids. In germline, CDR1 is SGHTA, CDR2 FQGTGA. With 6 bases clipped from V and 4 bases from J, the junction kept 11 bases outside the gene matches. CDR3 sequence reads: CASRRTGNVPETQYF. Here the CDR3 DNA reads TGTGCCAGCAGGAGGACAGGAAACGTCCCAGAGACCCAGTACTTC.

There are a few counts of this clone. The genes are TRBV19 and TRBJ1-4; no definite D call. This CDR3 is 14 amino acids long. CDR1 and CDR2 (germline): LNHDA, SQIVND (reference sequence). V shed 6 bases and J shed 0 bases, with 8 bases lying between them. The CDR3 DNA is TGTGCCAGTAGGCGGGGTACAACTAATGAAAAACTGTTTTTT. Translating gives CASRRGTTNEKLFF.